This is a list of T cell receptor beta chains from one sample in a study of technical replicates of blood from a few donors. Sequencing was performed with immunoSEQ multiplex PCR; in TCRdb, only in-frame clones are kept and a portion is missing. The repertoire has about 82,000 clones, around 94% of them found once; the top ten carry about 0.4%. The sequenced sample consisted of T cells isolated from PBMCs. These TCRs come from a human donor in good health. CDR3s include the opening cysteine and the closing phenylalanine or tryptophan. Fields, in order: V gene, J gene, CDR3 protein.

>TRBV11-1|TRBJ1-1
CASSLEPQSNTEAFF
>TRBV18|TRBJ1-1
CASSPETGEMNTEAFF
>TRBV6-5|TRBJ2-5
CASSPFGETQYF
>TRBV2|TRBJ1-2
CASTLNSGTGDYGYTF
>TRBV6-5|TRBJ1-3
CASRQGTGNTIYF
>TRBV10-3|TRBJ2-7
CAISEGGRRQGSYF
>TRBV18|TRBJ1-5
CASSPLRGNQPQHF
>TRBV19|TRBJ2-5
CASSIGGGNQETQYF
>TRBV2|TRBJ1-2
CASSVTEYYGYTF
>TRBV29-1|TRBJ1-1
CSAPDGTALEAFF
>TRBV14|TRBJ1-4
CASSQESRSTNEKLFF
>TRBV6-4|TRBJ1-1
CASSTGGGTEAFF
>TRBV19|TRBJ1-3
CASNEKTGNTIYF
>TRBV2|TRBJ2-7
CASSDRDRVNYEQYF
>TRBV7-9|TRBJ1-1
CASSLDGTGGNGAFF
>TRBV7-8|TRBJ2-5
CAARGRWAETQYF
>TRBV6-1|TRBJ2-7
CASSLPNGGEQYF
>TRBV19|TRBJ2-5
CASSNRGGETQYF
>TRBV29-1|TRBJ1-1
CSVTGGQTEAFF
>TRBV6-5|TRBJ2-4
CASSLGQGKNIQYF
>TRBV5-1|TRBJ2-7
CASSSSSSYEQYF
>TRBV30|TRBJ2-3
CAWSYLSRSSTDTQYF